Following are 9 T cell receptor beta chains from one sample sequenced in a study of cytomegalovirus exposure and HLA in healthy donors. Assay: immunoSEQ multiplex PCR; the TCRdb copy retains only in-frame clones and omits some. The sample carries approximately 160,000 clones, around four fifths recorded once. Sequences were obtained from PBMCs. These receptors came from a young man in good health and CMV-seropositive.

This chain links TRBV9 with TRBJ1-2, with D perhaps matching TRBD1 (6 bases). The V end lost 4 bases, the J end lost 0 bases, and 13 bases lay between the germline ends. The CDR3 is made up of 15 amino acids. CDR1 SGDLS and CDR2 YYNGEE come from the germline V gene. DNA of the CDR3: TGTGCCAGCAGCTCGAGGGGGTCAGCTAACTATGGCTACACCTTC. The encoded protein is CASSSRGSANYGYTF.

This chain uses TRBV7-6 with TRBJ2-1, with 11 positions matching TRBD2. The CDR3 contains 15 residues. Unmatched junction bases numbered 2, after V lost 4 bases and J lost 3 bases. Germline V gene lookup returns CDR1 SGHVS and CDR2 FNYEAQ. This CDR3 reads CASSSLAGGYNEQFF. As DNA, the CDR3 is TGTGCCAGCAGCTCCCTAGCGGGGGGCTACAATGAGCAGTTCTTC.

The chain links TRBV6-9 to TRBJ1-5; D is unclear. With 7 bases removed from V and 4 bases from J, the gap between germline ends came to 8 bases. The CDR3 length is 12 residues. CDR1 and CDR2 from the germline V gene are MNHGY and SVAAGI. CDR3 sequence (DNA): TGTGCCAGCAACTCAAGAAATCAGCCCCAGCATTTT. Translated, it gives CASNSRNQPQHF.

The CDR3 nucleotides are TGCGCCAGCAGCCAAGTATCTAGCGGGGGGGCCATAGATACGCAGTATTTT. The encoded protein is CASSQVSSGGAIDTQYF. The genes are TRBV4-3 and TRBJ2-3; 12 bases align to TRBD2. The CDR3 sequence is 17 residues long. The V gene's germline CDR1 is LGHNA and CDR2 YSLEER. With V trimmed by 1 base and J by 5 bases, 7 bases remained unmatched.

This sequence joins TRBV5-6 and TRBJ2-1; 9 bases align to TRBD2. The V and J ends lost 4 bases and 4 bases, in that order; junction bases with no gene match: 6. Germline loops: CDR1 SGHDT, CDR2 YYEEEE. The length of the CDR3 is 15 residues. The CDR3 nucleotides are TGTGCCAGCAGCCCTAGCGGGGCTCCTTACAATGAGCAGTTCTTC. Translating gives CASSPSGAPYNEQFF.

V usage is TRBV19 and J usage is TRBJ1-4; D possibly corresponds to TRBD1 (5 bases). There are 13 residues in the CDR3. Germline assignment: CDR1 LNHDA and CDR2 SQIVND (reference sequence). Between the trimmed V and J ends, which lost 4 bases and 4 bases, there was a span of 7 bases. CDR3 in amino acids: CASSTGVNEKLFF. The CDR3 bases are TGTGCCAGTAGTACGGGGGTTAATGAAAAACTGTTTTTT.

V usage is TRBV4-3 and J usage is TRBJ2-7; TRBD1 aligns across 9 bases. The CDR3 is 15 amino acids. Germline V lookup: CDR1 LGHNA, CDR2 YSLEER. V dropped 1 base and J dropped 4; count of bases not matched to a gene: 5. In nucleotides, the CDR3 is TGCGCCAGCAGCCAAGTACAGGGGGCGCGGTACGAGCAGTACTTC. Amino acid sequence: CASSQVQGARYEQYF.

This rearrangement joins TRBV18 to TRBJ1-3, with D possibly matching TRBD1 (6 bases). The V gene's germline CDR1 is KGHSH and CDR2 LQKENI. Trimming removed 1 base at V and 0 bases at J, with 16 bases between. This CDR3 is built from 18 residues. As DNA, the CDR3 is TGTGCCAGCTCACCACAGTCGAACAGGGCCGGCTCTGGAAACACCATATATTTT. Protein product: CASSPQSNRAGSGNTIYF.

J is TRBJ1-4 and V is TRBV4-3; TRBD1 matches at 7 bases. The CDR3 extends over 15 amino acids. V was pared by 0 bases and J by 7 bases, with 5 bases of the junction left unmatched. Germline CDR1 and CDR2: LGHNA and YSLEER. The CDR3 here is CASSQDGQAAEKLFF. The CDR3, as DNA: TGCGCCAGCAGCCAAGATGGACAGGCGGCTGAAAAACTGTTTTTT.